These 22 T cell receptor beta chains were sequenced from one sample in a study of cytomegalovirus exposure and HLA in healthy donors. Both 60 Vbeta primers and 13 Jbeta primers went into the PCR. TCRdb keeps only in-frame clones here, not all; method: immunoSEQ multiplex PCR. The table shows 180,000 or so clones, with around 80% occurring only once. The sequenced sample consisted of PBMCs. These receptors originate from a woman in her thirties or forties in good health and CMV-seropositive.

The chain employs TRBV28 and TRBJ2-1; TRBD1 matches 9 bases. J lost 6 bases, V lost 2 bases, and 5 bases had no gene match. The V gene's germline CDR1 is MDHEN and CDR2 SYDVKM. The CDR3 sequence is 15 residues long. The CDR3 region has the DNA TGTGCCAGCAGTTTAGCGGGACAGGGCAGCAATGAGCAGTTCTTC. This codes for CASSLAGQGSNEQFF. The variable domain in full, with the rest retrieved from reference TRBV28 and TRBJ2-1, is DVKVTQSSRYLVKRTGEKVFLECVQDMDHENMFWYRQDPGLGLRLIYFSYDVKMKEKGDIPEGYSVSREKKERFSLILESASTNQTSMYLCASSLAGQGSNEQFFGPGTRLTVL.

The chain joins TRBV30 to TRBJ1-4; D is perhaps TRBD1 (5 bases). The germline V gene has CDR1 GTSNPN and CDR2 SVGIG (reference sequence). V gave up 5 bases and J gave up 13 bases, with 11 bases separating them. This CDR3 spans 10 amino acids. The CDR3 protein is CAWGDGGLFF. In DNA, the CDR3 is TGTGCCTGGGGGGACGGGGGACTGTTTTTT.

In its sample, this clone was seen a few times. The chain couples TRBV11-2 to TRBJ2-7; D remains ambiguous. The germline V gene encodes CDR1 SGHAT and CDR2 FQNNGV. V was cut by 1 base and J by 6 bases, with 4 bases left in between. CDR3 size: 11 residues. CDR3 coding DNA: TGTGCCAGCAGCTTAGGGCTCGAGCAGTACTTC. Translating gives CASSLGLEQYF.

The V and J genes are TRBV6-5 and TRBJ1-2; D is possibly TRBD1 (5 bases). This CDR3 is 15 amino acids long. Trimming left V 3 bases short and J 5 bases short, with 16 bases between. Germline CDR1 and CDR2: MNHEY and SVGAGI. The DNA of the CDR3 is TGTGCCAGCAGTTATTCCCCCCGGGGGAGGTATGGCTACACCTTC. This codes for CASSYSPRGRYGYTF.

The chain joins TRBV7-8 to TRBJ2-7, with 9 bases matching TRBD2. The J segment lost 2 bases and the V segment lost 4 bases, leaving 9 bases of the junction unmatched. CDR1 and CDR2 from the germline V gene are SGHVS and FQNEAQ. The CDR3 is 16 residues long. DNA for the CDR3: TGTGCCAGCAGCTCAACCTCGCGGACTAGCGCCTACGAGCAGTACTTC. It translates to CASSSTSRTSAYEQYF.

Note on this clone: Additional DNA sequences in this sample encode the identical CDR3. The chain couples TRBV29-1 to TRBJ1-1; the D gene is possibly TRBD1 (5 bases). The V and J ends lost 4 bases and 1 base respectively, with 7 bases between them. CDR1 and CDR2 (germline): SQVTM, ANQGSEA. The CDR3 contains 12 residues. DNA of the CDR3: TGCAGCGTTGGGGGCGGGAACACTGAAGCTTTCTTT. The encoded protein is CSVGGGNTEAFF.

V usage is TRBV7-9 and J usage is TRBJ1-2, with a weak D call TRBD1 (5 bases). Trimming removed 1 base from V and 6 bases from J, with 12 bases in between. The CDR3 loop spans 14 amino acids. Per the germline V gene, CDR1 is SEHNR and CDR2 is FQNEAQ (reference sequence). The CDR3 coding sequence is TGTGCCAGCAGCTTAGGTTCTCCCAGGGATGGCTACACCTTC. Amino acid sequence: CASSLGSPRDGYTF. Full variable domain (remainder filled in from reference TRBV7-9 and TRBJ1-2): DTGVSQNPRHKITKRGQNVTFRCDPISEHNRLYWYRQTLGQGPEFLTYFQNEAQLEKSRLLSDRFSAERPKGSFSTLEIQRTEQGDSAMYLCASSLGSPRDGYTFGSGTRLTVV.

This clone occurred a few times. The J gene is TRBJ1-2, the V gene TRBV30, with D hard to call. Germline CDR1 and CDR2: GTSNPN and SVGIG (reference sequence). The CDR3 spans 13 residues. V lost 5 bases and J 8 bases, leaving 18 bases between the germline ends. This CDR3 reads CAWVGAPGAGYTF. CDR3 coding DNA: TGTGCCTGGGTCGGCGCGCCGGGTGCAGGCTACACCTTC.

The CDR3 reads CASSWGGPSNQPQHF. The CDR3 DNA follows: TGTGCCAGCAGCTGGGGCGGACCTAGCAATCAGCCCCAGCATTTT. This sequence joins TRBV5-6 and TRBJ1-5; D possibly corresponds to TRBD1 (5 bases). V gave up 3 bases and J gave up 0 bases, with 10 bases separating them. This CDR3 comprises 15 residues. CDR1 and CDR2 from the germline V gene are SGHDT and YYEEEE.

This chain links TRBV6-4 with TRBJ2-2, with 13 positions matching TRBD2. CDR3 size: 18 residues. The germline CDR1 and CDR2 sequences are MRHNA and SNTAGT. After removal of 5 bases from V and 2 bases from J, the junction contained 8 bases not matched to a gene. CDR3 loop: CASSKRTSGSINTGELFF. CDR3 bases: TGTGCCAGCAGTAAACGGACTAGCGGGAGTATAAACACCGGGGAGCTGTTTTTT.

The J gene is TRBJ2-5, the V gene TRBV5-6; TRBD2 aligns across 12 bases. The CDR3 has 15 residues. Trimming removed 0 bases from V and 3 bases from J; junction bases left unmatched: 0. The germline V gene has CDR1 SGHDT and CDR2 YYEEEE. The chain's CDR3 is CASSLGLAGEETQYF. As DNA, the CDR3 is TGTGCCAGCAGCTTGGGACTAGCGGGAGAAGAGACCCAGTACTTC.

The chain uses TRBV5-6 and TRBJ2-7; 7 bases line up with TRBD1. From germline, CDR1 is SGHDT and CDR2 YYEEEE. V shed 3 bases, J shed 4 bases, and the junction held 7 bases outside the gene matches. The length of the CDR3 is 14 residues. The CDR3 region has the DNA TGTGCCAGCAGCTCGACAGGGTTGAAGTACGAGCAGTACTTC. Its protein is CASSSTGLKYEQYF.

This chain uses TRBV28 with TRBJ2-7; 8 bases fit TRBD1. V shed 7 bases, J shed 9 bases, and the junction held 17 bases outside the gene matches. Germline loops: CDR1 MDHEN, CDR2 SYDVKM. The CDR3 length is 15 residues. The CDR3 loop reads CASMRTTGGSVGQYF. The DNA for the CDR3 is TGTGCCAGCATGCGCACAACAGGGGGTTCGGTCGGGCAGTACTTC.

The V gene is TRBV15, the J gene TRBJ1-2; D uncertain. CDR3 size: 14 residues. CDR1 is LNHNV and CDR2 is YYDKDF in the germline V gene (reference sequence). The ends were cut back, 0 bases at V and 3 bases at J, with 8 bases in the middle. CDR3 amino acids: CATSRDLTDYGYTF. The CDR3 nucleotides read TGTGCCACCAGCAGAGATCTAACGGACTATGGCTACACCTTC.

There are a few counts of this clone. The junction departs from the called germline gene at one end, perhaps through a read error. The chain employs TRBV28 and TRBJ2-1, with D perhaps TRBD2 (5 bases). The CDR3 has 12 amino acids. Germline V gives CDR1 MDHEN, CDR2 SYDVKM. The CDR3 region has the DNA TGTGCCAGCAGTTTACTAGCAAATGGGCAGTTCTTC. This codes for CASSLLANGQFF.

V gene TRBV30 combines with J gene TRBJ2-6; D is unclear. The CDR3 is 11 residues long. Per germline, CDR1 GTSNPN and CDR2 SVGIG (reference sequence). Trimming removed 8 bases at V and 11 bases at J, with 13 bases between. The CDR3 loop is CAGDSKDVLTF. In DNA form, the CDR3 reads TGTGCCGGAGACTCGAAAGACGTCCTGACTTTC.

J is TRBJ2-1 and V is TRBV27; a possible D gene is TRBD2 (6 bases). Germline CDR1 is MNHEY and CDR2 is SMNVEV (reference sequence). The V gene lost 2 bases and the J gene lost 4 bases, with 9 bases spanning the gap. This CDR3 is built from 14 residues. Here the CDR3 DNA reads TGTGCCAGCAGTTTAGCGGGGCCTTACAATGAGCAGTTCTTC. Translating gives CASSLAGPYNEQFF.

The genes are TRBV15 and TRBJ2-7; the match to TRBD2 covers 7 bases. CDR1 and CDR2 from the germline V gene are LNHNV and YYDKDF (reference sequence). The V gene end was trimmed by 3 bases and the J gene end by 4 bases; junction bases not matched to a gene: 9. This CDR3 comprises 15 residues. The CDR3 bases are TGTGCCACCAGCAGGGGGGGGGACTTGACTTACGAGCAGTACTTC. Its protein product is CATSRGGDLTYEQYF. Together with reference TRBV15 and TRBJ2-7, the CDR3 gives the full variable domain: DAMVIQNPRYQVTQFGKPVTLSCSQTLNHNVMYWYQQKSSQAPKLLFHYYDKDFNNEADTPDNFQSRRPNTSFCFLDIRSPGLGDTAMYLCATSRGGDLTYEQYFGPGTRLTVT.

Of note for this clone: One junction end disagrees with the germline gene, perhaps due to a read error. V is TRBV7-3 and J is TRBJ1-1, with D tentatively TRBD1 (5 bases). Germline CDR1 and CDR2: SGHTA and FQGTGA. This CDR3 contains 12 residues. The CDR3 spells CASSFSYDSLIF. CDR3 DNA: TGTGCCAGCAGTTTTTCCTACGACAGCCTGATCTTT. Filled out from reference TRBV7-3 and TRBJ1-1, the complete variable domain reads GAGVSQTPSNKVTEKGKYVELRCDPISGHTALYWYRQSLGQGPEFLIYFQGTGAADDSGLPNDRFFAVRPEGSVSTLKIQRTERGDSAVYLCASSFSYDSLIFGQGTRLTVV.

The rearrangement uses TRBV19 and TRBJ2-2; no reliable D call. The CDR3 is 14 amino acids. The germline V gene has CDR1 LNHDA and CDR2 SQIVND (reference sequence). V shed 3 bases and J shed 6 bases, with 11 bases lying between them. The CDR3 bases are TGTGCCAGTAGTATTGGGCCCTCGGCCGGGGAGCTGTTTTTT. Residues: CASSIGPSAGELFF.

The CDR3 sequence is CASRSRNTGELFF. The CDR3 coding sequence is TGTGCCAGCAGATCGAGAAACACCGGGGAGCTGTTTTTT. The chain uses TRBV2 and TRBJ2-2; D not resolved. Looked up from germline, CDR1 is SNHLY and CDR2 is FYNNEI. V dropped 6 bases and J dropped 2 bases, with 7 bases sitting between them. The CDR3 length is 13 residues.

The J gene is TRBJ2-7, the V gene TRBV23-1; 8 bases are shared with TRBD1. TRBV23-1 is known as an ORF, though its function is uncertain. The CDR3 is made up of 13 amino acids. Trimming took 9 bases from V and 6 from J; bases not matched to a gene: 10. The CDR3 reads CARPGQGGREQYF. For the CDR3, the DNA is TGCGCCAGACCAGGACAGGGAGGTCGCGAGCAGTACTTC.